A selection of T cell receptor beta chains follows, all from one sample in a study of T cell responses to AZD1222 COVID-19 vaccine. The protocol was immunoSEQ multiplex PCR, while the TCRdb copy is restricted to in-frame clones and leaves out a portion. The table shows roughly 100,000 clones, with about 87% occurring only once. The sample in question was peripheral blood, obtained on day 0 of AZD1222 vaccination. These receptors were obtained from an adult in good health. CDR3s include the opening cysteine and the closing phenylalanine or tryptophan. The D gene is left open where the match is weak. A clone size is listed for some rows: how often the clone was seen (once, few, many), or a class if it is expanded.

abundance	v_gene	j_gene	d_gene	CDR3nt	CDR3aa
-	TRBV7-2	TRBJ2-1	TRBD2	TGTGCCAGCGCGGGAGGGCGGAACAATGAGCAGTTCTTC	CASAGGRNNEQFF
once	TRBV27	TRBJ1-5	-	TGTGCCAGCGGGGGGAGGGAGCCCCAGCATTTT	CASGGREPQHF
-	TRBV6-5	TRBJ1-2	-	TGTGCCAGCAGTAAGGGGAACTATGGCTACACCTTC	CASSKGNYGYTF
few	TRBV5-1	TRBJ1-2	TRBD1	TGCGCCAGCAGACGAGAGACAGGGAGTCATGGCTACACCTTC	CASRRETGSHGYTF
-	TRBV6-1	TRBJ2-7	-	TGTGCCAGCAGTGAAGCGGGGTTAGGCGGCGAGCAGTACTTC	CASSEAGLGGEQYF
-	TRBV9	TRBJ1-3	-	TGTGCCAGCAGCGTAGGTTCGGAGAACACCATATATTTT	CASSVGSENTIYF
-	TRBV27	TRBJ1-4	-	TGTGCCAGCAGTCTCCCCCTCGGCCGTAGTGAAAAACTGTTTTTT	CASSLPLGRSEKLFF
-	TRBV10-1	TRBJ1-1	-	TGCGCCAGCAGTGAGTCGGGTCAACCTGAAGCTTTCTTT	CASSESGQPEAFF
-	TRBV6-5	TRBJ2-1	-	TGTGCCAGCAGTTACTCGAGAAACAATGAGCAGTTCTTC	CASSYSRNNEQFF
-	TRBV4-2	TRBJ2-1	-	TGTGCCAGCAGCCAAAGATTGGAGAGCTTGCAGCAGTTCTTC	CASSQRLESLQQFF
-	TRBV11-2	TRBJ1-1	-	TGTGCCAGCAGCTTACAGAACACTGAAGCTTTCTTT	CASSLQNTEAFF
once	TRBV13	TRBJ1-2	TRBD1	TGTGCCAGCAGCTTAAACGCAGGGGGCGCCTATGGCTACACCTTC	CASSLNAGGAYGYTF
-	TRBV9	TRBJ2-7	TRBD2	TGTGCCAGCAGCCTCCTCCCCCGGACCCGAGCGGGGGGGGAGCAGTACTTC	CASSLLPRTRAGGEQYF
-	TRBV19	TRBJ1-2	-	TGTGCCAGTAGGGATCCACAGGGAAGAGCGAATGGCTACACCTTC	CASRDPQGRANGYTF
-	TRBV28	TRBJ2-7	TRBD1	TGTGCCAGCAGCCCCGGGACAGGGTCCTACGAGCAGTACTTC	CASSPGTGSYEQYF
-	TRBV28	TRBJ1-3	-	TGTGCCAGCAGACACCAGGGCGGCAGCTCTGGAAACACCATATATTTT	CASRHQGGSSGNTIYF
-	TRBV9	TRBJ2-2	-	TGTGCCAGCAGCGTAGTATTGAACACCGGGGAGCTGTTTTTT	CASSVVLNTGELFF
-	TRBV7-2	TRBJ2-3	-	TGTGCCAGCAGCCCGTGGAGGACCAGCACAGATACGCAGTATTTT	CASSPWRTSTDTQYF
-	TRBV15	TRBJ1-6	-	TGTGCCACCAGCAGAGATTTCGCTAATTCACCCCTCCACTTT	CATSRDFANSPLHF
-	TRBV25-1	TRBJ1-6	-	TGTGCCAGCAGTGAATGGGGTGGAGGGCCCCGGTTCCACTTT	CASSEWGGGPRFHF
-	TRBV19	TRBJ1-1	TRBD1	TGTGCCAGTAGTACCAGGACAGGGGGCGCGTTCACTGAAGCTTTCTTT	CASSTRTGGAFTEAFF
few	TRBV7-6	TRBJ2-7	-	TGTGCCAGCAGCTTGGGGTTCGGGGGGCAGTTAGCTTCCTACGAGCAGTACTTC	CASSLGFGGQLASYEQYF
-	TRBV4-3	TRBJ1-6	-	TGCGCCAGCAGCCCTTCGGGACCGGGGGATTCACCCCTCCACTTT	CASSPSGPGDSPLHF
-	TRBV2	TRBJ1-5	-	TGTGCCAGCAGTGGGCCCTTACAAGAATCTTATAGCAATCAGCCCCAGCATTTT	CASSGPLQESYSNQPQHF
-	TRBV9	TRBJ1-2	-	TGTGCCAGCAGCGTAGGCGAAGCTATCTATGGCTACACCTTC	CASSVGEAIYGYTF
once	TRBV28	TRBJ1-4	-	TGTGCCAGCAAGGGAGTGGGTGAAAAACTGTTTTTT	CASKGVGEKLFF
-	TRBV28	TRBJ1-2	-	TGTGCCAGCAGCACCCTTAATTATGGCTACACCTTC	CASSTLNYGYTF
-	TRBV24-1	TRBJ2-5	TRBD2	TGTGCCACCAGTGACGTTGGACTAGCGGCATCCAGGGAGACCCAGTACTTC	CATSDVGLAASRETQYF
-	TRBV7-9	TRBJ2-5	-	TGTGCCAGCAGCCGTTGGGACTTACACCAAGAGACCCAGTACTTC	CASSRWDLHQETQYF